The source of this T cell receptor (beta chain) is a study of B cell selection in AIRE deficiency. Clones were sequenced by immunoSEQ multiplex PCR, and TCRdb holds only the in-frame ones, with some missing. The data show tens of thousands of clones, about 98% seen once. The study's findings and limits: TCRbeta-only data showed roughly 35% of shared healthy Treg sequences in healthy Tconv. Only approximately 10% of roughly 3,700 shared Treg sequences were patient-specific; around 33% healthy-specific. AIRE-deficient Tconv and Treg repertoires matched healthy donors in TCRBV, CDR3 length, diversity. Shorter CDR3s marked shared Treg sequences, biased toward few non-templated insertions.

The V gene lost 5 bases and the J gene lost 3 bases, with 16 bases spanning the gap. CDR1 SGHNT and CDR2 YENEEA come from the germline V gene. The CDR3 extends over 16 amino acids. Conventional CD4 T cells were sorted as CD4+CD127+ cells. With regard to this clone: The antigen is undetermined.

What was sequenced was conventional CD4+ T cells sorted from PBMCs. The sequence was obtained from a human donor with AIRE deficiency. The chain employs TRBV11-3 and TRBJ2-2; D assignment may be TRBD1 or TRBD2 (5 bases each). Written as DNA, the CDR3 is TGTGCCAGCAGCAGCCGGGACCGGAGTTACACCGGGGAGCTGTTTTTT. Its translation: CASSSRDRSYTGELFF.